Presented here are 26 T cell receptor beta chains from one specimen sequenced in a study of regulatory T cells in long-lasting Graves disease. As to time point: newly diagnosed GD, antithyroid drugs for less than 3 months. From RNA extracted from PBMCs, the TCR library was made. Combining iRepertoire HTBI primers with Arm-PCR of CDR3 regions, the authors built TCR beta libraries. TCRdb reanalysed the multiplex PCR reads using MiXCR and keeps one entry per CDR3 protein. The sample lists about half a million distinct CDR3 sequences, about 12% occurring once. The same sample was also studied in work on T cells in Graves' hyperthyroidism and ophthalmopathy.

The sample here was peripheral blood mononuclear cells (PBMCs), taken at new diagnosis, from a patient treated with antithyroid drugs. The source is a woman in her twenties or thirties with Graves disease.

The chain is built from TRBV20-1 and TRBJ1-1; tentatively, D is TRBD1 (5 bases). CDR1 is DFQATT, CDR2 SNEGSKA, per germline (reference sequence). The length of the CDR3 is 14 residues. V lost 0 bases, J lost 4 bases, and 12 bases lay in between. CDR3 loop: CSARDWGLLTEAFF. The CDR3 DNA reads as TGCAGTGCTAGAGATTGGGGCTTGCTCACTGAAGCTTTCTTT.

The chain links TRBV27 to TRBJ1-5; maybe TRBD1 (6 bases). The germline CDR1 and CDR2 sequences are MNHEY and SMNVEV (reference sequence). The CDR3 totals 13 residues. Trimming pared 3 bases from V and 7 bases from J, leaving 10 bases between. The CDR3 sequence: CASSFGGRQPQHF. CDR3 bases: TGTGCCAGCAGTTTCGGGGGCCGCCAGCCCCAGCATTTT.

This clonotype appeared a few times. The V gene is TRBV15, the J gene TRBJ2-6, with 12 bases matching TRBD2. Germline trimming cut 5 bases from V and 4 bases from J; bases unmatched to any gene: 12. Germline V gene data show CDR1 as LNHNV and CDR2 as YYDKDF (reference sequence). The CDR3 covers 19 residues. The CDR3: CATSETSGSSLGGANVLTF. CDR3 sequence (DNA): TGTGCCACCAGCGAGACTAGCGGGAGTTCCTTGGGCGGGGCCAACGTCCTGACTTTC.

This clonotype was counted many times. V is TRBV7-3 and J is TRBJ2-1, with 9 positions matching TRBD2. Germline CDR1 is SGHTA and CDR2 is FQGTGA. After removal of 3 bases from V and 6 bases from J, the junction contained 3 bases not matched to a gene. This CDR3 comprises 14 residues. The CDR3 sequence is CASSFSGGANEQFF. The CDR3 nucleotides are TGTGCCAGCAGCTTTAGCGGGGGAGCCAATGAGCAGTTCTTC.

This clonotype occurred a few times. This chain uses TRBV19 with TRBJ2-3; D might be TRBD1 (5 bases). The CDR3 covers 17 residues. In germline, CDR1 is LNHDA, CDR2 SQIVND (reference sequence). With 0 bases removed from V and 2 bases from J, the gap between germline ends came to 15 bases. CDR3 nucleotide sequence: TGTGCCAGTAGTATAGATCTCGAGACAGCTATCACAGATACGCAGTATTTT. The encoded protein is CASSIDLETAITDTQYF.

This clonotype was found many times. The V and J genes are TRBV2 and TRBJ1-5, with unresolved D. CDR3 length equals 13 residues. Looked up from germline, CDR1 is SNHLY and CDR2 is FYNNEI. Trimming stripped 8 bases from V and 0 bases from J, with 8 bases between. This CDR3 reads CASHTYSNQPQHF. CDR3 sequence (DNA): TGTGCCAGCCACACGTATAGCAATCAGCCCCAGCATTTT.

The chain has TRBV4-1 and TRBJ1-2, with 10 bases identical to TRBD1. The CDR3 is 15 amino acids. V trimming: 3 bases; J trimming: 8 bases; junction bases outside the gene matches: 9. CDR1 is MGHRA, CDR2 YSYEKL, per germline. CDR3 bases: TGCGCCAGCAGCCACACCGGGGACAGGGGAAAAGGCTACACCTTC. It is translated as CASSHTGDRGKGYTF.

This clonotype came up many times. The chain has TRBV20-1 and TRBJ2-3, with a possible D match to TRBD1 (7 bases). The ends were cut back, 0 bases at V and 7 bases at J, with 11 bases in the middle. The CDR3 consists of 13 residues. CDR1 DFQATT and CDR2 SNEGSKA come from the germline V gene (reference sequence). DNA of the CDR3: TGCAGTGCTAGAGAGGAGGGGGCAAATACGCAGTATTTT. This sequence encodes CSAREEGANTQYF.

This clonotype occurred many times. The chain carries TRBV5-1 and TRBJ2-1; 8 nucleotides align to TRBD1. J gave up 7 bases and V 0 bases, and 3 bases lay outside the gene matches. This CDR3 is built from 14 residues. The germline CDR1 and CDR2 sequences are SGHRS and YFSETQ. The CDR3 DNA follows: TGCGCCAGCAGCTTGGCCGACAGGGGAAATGAGCAGTTCTTC. Its protein product is CASSLADRGNEQFF.

This clonotype was observed many times. This sequence joins TRBV19 and TRBJ2-1, with a weak D call TRBD2 (5 bases). This CDR3 is built from 16 residues. CDR1 is LNHDA and CDR2 is SQIVND in the germline V gene (reference sequence). The germline V and J ends were trimmed by 3 bases and 0 bases, with 12 bases remaining between them. The CDR3 coding sequence is TGTGCCAGTAGTATCGCGAGGGCCCGCTCCTACAATGAGCAGTTCTTC. Encoded protein: CASSIARARSYNEQFF.

This clonotype appeared many times. This chain links TRBV3-1 with TRBJ2-5, with 10 bases aligning to TRBD2. The CDR3 is 15 residues long. V was clipped by 3 bases and J by 3 bases; unmatched bases: 4. The V gene's germline CDR1 is LGHDT and CDR2 YNNKEL (reference sequence). The CDR3 protein is CASSHRTSGKETQYF. The CDR3 DNA reads as TGTGCCAGCAGCCACCGGACTAGCGGCAAAGAGACCCAGTACTTC.

This clonotype was seen repeatedly, ten times or more. CDR3 residues: CASTQGGALEQYF. The CDR3 bases are TGTGCCAGCACACAAGGAGGGGCCCTCGAGCAGTACTTC. The chain joins TRBV7-9 to TRBJ2-7; weak D call: TRBD2 (6 bases). The CDR3 consists of 13 residues. Trimming took 7 bases from V and 6 from J, leaving 16 bases between them. Germline V gene sequence: CDR1 SEHNR, CDR2 FQNEAQ (reference sequence).

This clonotype was counted ten times or more. V is TRBV2 and J is TRBJ1-3, with D maybe TRBD1 (6 bases). There are 13 residues in the CDR3. In germline, CDR1 is SNHLY, CDR2 FYNNEI. Trimming shortened V by 9 bases and J by 4 bases, and 13 bases separated the two germline ends. The chain's CDR3 is CASKYREGNTIYF. Here the CDR3 DNA reads TGTGCCAGTAAATACAGGGAAGGAAACACCATATATTTT.

This clonotype was detected many times. This chain links TRBV2 with TRBJ1-3; TRBD1 matches at 8 bases. Germline CDR1 SNHLY, CDR2 FYNNEI. There are 14 residues in the CDR3. The V and J ends lost 7 bases and 5 bases, in that order; junction bases with no gene match: 7. The CDR3 bases are TGTGCCAGCATCCAGGGGGCTTTTAGAAACACCATATATTTT. This translates into CASIQGAFRNTIYF.

In its sample, this clonotype was seen many times. This chain connects TRBV29-1 to TRBJ1-2; D gene uncertain. This CDR3 is 13 amino acids long. Trimming shortened V by 8 bases and J by 7 bases, and 20 bases separated the two germline ends. Germline V CDR1 and CDR2: SQVTM, ANQGSEA. As DNA, the CDR3 is TGCAGCACTCCCGAGGCAGGAATCACTGGCTACACCTTC. Translation: CSTPEAGITGYTF.

This clonotype has a count of ten or more. CDR3 sequence (DNA): TGTGCCTGGAGGATCGGACGGGCAGAAGCTTTCTTT. Its translation is CAWRIGRAEAFF. J is TRBJ1-1 and V is TRBV30, with D unresolved. V dropped 3 bases and J dropped 8 bases, with 13 bases sitting between them. Germline V lookup: CDR1 GTSNPN, CDR2 SVGIG (reference sequence). This CDR3 spans 12 amino acids.

This chain uses TRBV28 with TRBJ1-1, with D unresolved. The CDR3 has 11 amino acids. Deletions cut 9 bases from V and 6 bases from J, with 11 bases between. Germline loops: CDR1 MDHEN, CDR2 SYDVKM. In DNA form, the CDR3 reads TGTGCCAGTAGTATCGCCCCTGAAGCTTTCTTT. Amino acids: CASSIAPEAFF. The variable domain in full, with the rest retrieved from reference TRBV28 and TRBJ1-1, is DVKVTQSSRYLVKRTGEKVFLECVQDMDHENMFWYRQDPGLGLRLIYFSYDVKMKEKGDIPEGYSVSREKKERFSLILESASTNQTSMYLCASSIAPEAFFGQGTRLTVV.

The chain uses TRBV27 and TRBJ2-1, with D perhaps matching TRBD2 (5 bases). CDR1 is MNHEY and CDR2 is SMNVEV in the germline V gene (reference sequence). CDR3 length equals 13 residues. Trimming removed 10 bases at V and 8 bases at J, with 18 bases between. The CDR3, as DNA: TGTGCCACCATGAGGGAGCCCCGGGATGAGCAGTTCTTC. Translating gives CATMREPRDEQFF.

The table lists this clonotype with many counts. J is TRBJ1-2 and V is TRBV27; no clear D. Germline CDR1 reads MNHEY; CDR2 reads SMNVEV (reference sequence). Trimming cost V 5 bases and J 8 bases, with 15 bases left between them. The CDR3 covers 13 residues. Here the CDR3 reads CASSGTWPGGYTF. CDR3 DNA sequence: TGTGCCAGCAGTGGAACATGGCCCGGCGGCTACACCTTC.

This clonotype was counted many times. V and J are TRBV7-3 and TRBJ2-3; possibly TRBD1 or TRBD2 for D (5 bases each). From germline, CDR1 is SGHTA and CDR2 FQGTGA. This CDR3 spans 17 amino acids. V lost 1 base and J lost 1, with 15 bases in between. The CDR3 here is CASSLRTGTRGTDTQYF. In nucleotides, the CDR3 is TGTGCCAGCAGCTTAAGAACCGGGACCCGCGGCACAGATACGCAGTATTTT.

The chain is built from TRBV7-9 and TRBJ2-1; 8 nucleotides line up with TRBD2. In germline, CDR1 is SEHNR, CDR2 FQNEAQ (reference sequence). This CDR3 is 19 amino acids long. V lost 5 bases, J lost 4 bases, and 19 bases stayed unmatched. The CDR3 region is CASSHRGTRGGSLYNEQFF. The CDR3 nucleotides are TGTGCCAGCAGCCATCGCGGGACTAGAGGGGGTTCGCTGTACAATGAGCAGTTCTTC. Full variable domain (remainder filled in from reference TRBV7-9 and TRBJ2-1): DTGVSQNPRHKITKRGQNVTFRCDPISEHNRLYWYRQTLGQGPEFLTYFQNEAQLEKSRLLSDRFSAERPKGSFSTLEIQRTEQGDSAMYLCASSHRGTRGGSLYNEQFFGPGTRLTVL.

This clonotype was detected ten times or more. Here the CDR3 reads CASSIGAGTGLTGELFF. For the CDR3, the DNA is TGTGCCAGTAGTATAGGCGCGGGGACAGGGCTAACCGGGGAGCTGTTTTTT. This chain uses TRBV19 with TRBJ2-2; 9 bases fit TRBD1. V gave up 1 base and J gave up 5 bases; unmatched junction bases: 8. CDR1 is LNHDA, CDR2 SQIVND, per germline (reference sequence). The CDR3 covers 17 residues. The whole variable domain, remainder taken from reference TRBV19 and TRBJ2-2, is DGGITQSPKYLFRKEGQNVTLSCEQNLNHDAMYWYRQDPGQGLRLIYYSQIVNDFQKGDIAEGYSVSREKKESFPLTVTSAQKNPTAFYLCASSIGAGTGLTGELFFGEGSRLTVL.

This clonotype was seen many times. V usage is TRBV19 and J usage is TRBJ1-2, with 8 bases fitting TRBD1. The CDR3 consists of 18 residues. Trimming took 3 bases from V and 2 from J; bases not matched to a gene: 14. Looked up from germline, CDR1 is LNHDA and CDR2 is SQIVND (reference sequence). CDR3 coding DNA: TGTGCCAGTAGTATGAGCGGACCCGGGACAGGCCGAAACTATGGCTACACCTTC. Translating it yields CASSMSGPGTGRNYGYTF.

This clonotype was counted a few times. The chain combines TRBV28 with TRBJ1-3, with D tentatively TRBD1 (6 bases). Germline CDR1 and CDR2: MDHEN and SYDVKM. CDR3 length equals 16 residues. The V end was cut by 8 bases, the J end by 3 bases, with 20 bases between. The chain's CDR3 is CASYPPAGQNGNTIYF. The DNA for the CDR3 is TGTGCCAGCTACCCTCCCGCCGGACAGAATGGAAACACCATATATTTT.

This clonotype was found a few times. The rearrangement joins TRBV6-2 or TRBV6-3 to TRBJ1-5; 8 bases match TRBD1. This CDR3 region has 15 residues. With 5 bases clipped from V and 4 bases from J, the junction kept 7 bases outside the gene matches. Germline V gene sequence: CDR1 MNHEY, CDR2 SVGEGT. CDR3 region: CASSPQDRANQPQHF. DNA of the CDR3: TGTGCCAGCAGTCCCCAGGACAGGGCAAATCAGCCCCAGCATTTT.

This clonotype showed up many times. In DNA, the CDR3 is TGTGCCAGCAGTTATCCTAGGGGGACAGGAATACTGAACACCGGGGAGCTGTTTTTT. Protein: CASSYPRGTGILNTGELFF. The genes are TRBV6-5 and TRBJ2-2; 8 nucleotides align to TRBD1. The germline V gene encodes CDR1 MNHEY and CDR2 SVGAGI. The CDR3 runs 19 residues. V gave up 3 bases and J gave up 1 base; unmatched junction bases: 13.